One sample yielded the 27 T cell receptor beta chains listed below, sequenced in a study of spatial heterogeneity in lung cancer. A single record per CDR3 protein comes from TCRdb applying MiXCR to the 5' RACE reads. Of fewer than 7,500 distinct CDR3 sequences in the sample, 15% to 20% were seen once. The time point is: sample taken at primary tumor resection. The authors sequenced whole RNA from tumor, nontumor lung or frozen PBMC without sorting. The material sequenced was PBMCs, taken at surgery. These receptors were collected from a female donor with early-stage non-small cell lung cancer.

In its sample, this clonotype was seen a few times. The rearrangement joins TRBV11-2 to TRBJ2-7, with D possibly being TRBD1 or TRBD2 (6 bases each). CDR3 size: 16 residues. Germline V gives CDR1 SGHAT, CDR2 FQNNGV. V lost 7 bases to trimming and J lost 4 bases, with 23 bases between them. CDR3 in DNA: TGTGCCAGCACCAAAGAGGGGGGTCTCCAGAATTACGAGCAGTACTTC. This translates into CASTKEGGLQNYEQYF. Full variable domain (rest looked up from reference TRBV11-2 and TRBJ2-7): EAGVAQSPRYKIIEKRQSVAFWCNPISGHATLYWYQQILGQGPKLLIQFQNNGVVDDSQLPKDRFSAERLKGVDSTLKIQPAKLEDSAVYLCASTKEGGLQNYEQYFGPGTRLTVT.

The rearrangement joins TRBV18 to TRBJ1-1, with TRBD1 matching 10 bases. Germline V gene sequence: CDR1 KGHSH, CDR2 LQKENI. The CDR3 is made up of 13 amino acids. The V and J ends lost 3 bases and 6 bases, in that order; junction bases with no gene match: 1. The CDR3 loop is CASSPGQGAEAFF. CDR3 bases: TGTGCCAGCTCACCCGGACAGGGGGCTGAAGCTTTCTTT.

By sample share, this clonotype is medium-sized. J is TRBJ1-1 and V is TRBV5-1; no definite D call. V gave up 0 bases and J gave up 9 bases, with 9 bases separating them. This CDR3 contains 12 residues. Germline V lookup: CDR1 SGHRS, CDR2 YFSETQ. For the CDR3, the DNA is TGCGCCAGCAGCTTGGATCTGCAAAAAGCTTTCTTT. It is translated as CASSLDLQKAFF.

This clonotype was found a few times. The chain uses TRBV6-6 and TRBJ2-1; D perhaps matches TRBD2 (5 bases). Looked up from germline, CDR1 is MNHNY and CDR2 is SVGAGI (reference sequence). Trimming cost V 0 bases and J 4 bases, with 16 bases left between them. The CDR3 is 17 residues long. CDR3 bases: TGTGCCAGCAGTTACTCCCCCCCGGACGGACTTTACAATGAGCAGTTCTTC. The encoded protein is CASSYSPPDGLYNEQFF.

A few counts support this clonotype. The CDR3 nucleotides are TGCAGTGCTAGAGTCCCAGGTAGCAATCAGCCCCAGCATTTT. The encoded protein is CSARVPGSNQPQHF. The chain employs TRBV20-1 and TRBJ1-5; D unresolved. V lost 1 base, J lost 0 bases, and 7 bases lay in between. The CDR3 extends over 14 amino acids. Germline V gene data show CDR1 as DFQATT and CDR2 as SNEGSKA (reference sequence).

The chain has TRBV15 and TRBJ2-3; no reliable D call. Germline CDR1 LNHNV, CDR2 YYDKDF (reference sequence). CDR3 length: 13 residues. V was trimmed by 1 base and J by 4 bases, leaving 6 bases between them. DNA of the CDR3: TGTGCCACCAGCAGAGGCGCCCCAGATACGCAGTATTTT. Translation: CATSRGAPDTQYF.

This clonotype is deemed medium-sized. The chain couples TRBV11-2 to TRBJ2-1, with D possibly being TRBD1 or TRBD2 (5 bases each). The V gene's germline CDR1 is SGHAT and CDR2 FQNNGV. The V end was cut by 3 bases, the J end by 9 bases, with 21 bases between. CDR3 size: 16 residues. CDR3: CASSLGRGRAQCEQFF. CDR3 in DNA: TGTGCCAGCAGCTTGGGACGGGGACGGGCCCAGTGTGAGCAGTTCTTC.

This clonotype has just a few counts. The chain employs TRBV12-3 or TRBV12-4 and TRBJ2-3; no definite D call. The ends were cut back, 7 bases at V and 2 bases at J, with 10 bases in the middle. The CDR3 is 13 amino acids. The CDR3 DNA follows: TGTGCCAGCAAGGACCCCTTCACAGATACGCAGTATTTT. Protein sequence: CASKDPFTDTQYF.

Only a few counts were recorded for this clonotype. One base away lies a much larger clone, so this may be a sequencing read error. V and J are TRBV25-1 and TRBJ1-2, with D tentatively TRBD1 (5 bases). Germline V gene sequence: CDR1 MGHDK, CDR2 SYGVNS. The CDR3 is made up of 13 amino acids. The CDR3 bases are TGTGTCAGCAGGCTAGGAGGGGTGGAGGGCTACACCTTC. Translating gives CVSRLGGVEGYTF.

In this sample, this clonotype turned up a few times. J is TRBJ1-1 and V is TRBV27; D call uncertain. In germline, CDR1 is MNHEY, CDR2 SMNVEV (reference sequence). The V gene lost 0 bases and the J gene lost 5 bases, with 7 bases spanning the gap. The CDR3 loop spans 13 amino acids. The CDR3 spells CASSLSHRTEAFF. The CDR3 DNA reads TGTGCCAGCAGTTTATCTCACCGTACTGAAGCTTTCTTT.

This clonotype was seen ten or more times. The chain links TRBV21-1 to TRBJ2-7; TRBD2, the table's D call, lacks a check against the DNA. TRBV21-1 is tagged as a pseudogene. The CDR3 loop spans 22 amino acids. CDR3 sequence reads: CASSRPLTGTSGGQPSSYEQYV. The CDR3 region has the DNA TGTGCCAGCAGCAGGCCCCTGACAGGGACTAGCGGGGGCCAACCTAGCTCCTACGAGCAGTACGTC.

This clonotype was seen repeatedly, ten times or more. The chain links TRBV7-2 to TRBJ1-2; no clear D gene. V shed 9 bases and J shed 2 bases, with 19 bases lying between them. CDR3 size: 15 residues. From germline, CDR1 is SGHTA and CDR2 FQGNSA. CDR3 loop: CASEPAVAPNYGYTF. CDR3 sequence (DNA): TGTGCCAGTGAACCGGCTGTAGCTCCCAACTATGGCTACACCTTC.

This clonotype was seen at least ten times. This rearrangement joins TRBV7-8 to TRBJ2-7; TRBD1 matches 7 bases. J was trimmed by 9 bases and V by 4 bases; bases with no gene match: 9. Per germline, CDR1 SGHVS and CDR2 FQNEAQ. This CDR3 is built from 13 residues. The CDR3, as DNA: TGTGCCAGCAGCTCAGTCGTAGGGACAGCGCAGTACTTC. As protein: CASSSVVGTAQYF. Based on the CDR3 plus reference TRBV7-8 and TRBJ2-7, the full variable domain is GAGVSQSPRYKVAKRGQDVALRCDPISGHVSLFWYQQALGQGPEFLTYFQNEAQLDKSGLPSDRFFAERPEGSVSTLKIQRTQQEDSAVYLCASSSVVGTAQYFGPGTRLTVT.

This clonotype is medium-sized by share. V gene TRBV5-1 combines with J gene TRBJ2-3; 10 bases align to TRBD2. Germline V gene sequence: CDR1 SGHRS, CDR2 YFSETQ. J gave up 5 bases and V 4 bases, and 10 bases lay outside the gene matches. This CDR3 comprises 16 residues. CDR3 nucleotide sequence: TGCGCCAGCAGCGAGGATAGCGGGGGGCCTGGAGATACGCAGTATTTT. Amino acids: CASSEDSGGPGDTQYF. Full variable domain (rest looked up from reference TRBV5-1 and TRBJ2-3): KAGVTQTPRYLIKTRGQQVTLSCSPISGHRSVSWYQQTPGQGLQFLFEYFSETQRNKGNFPGRFSGRQFSNSRSEMNVSTLELGDSALYLCASSEDSGGPGDTQYFGPGTRLTVL.

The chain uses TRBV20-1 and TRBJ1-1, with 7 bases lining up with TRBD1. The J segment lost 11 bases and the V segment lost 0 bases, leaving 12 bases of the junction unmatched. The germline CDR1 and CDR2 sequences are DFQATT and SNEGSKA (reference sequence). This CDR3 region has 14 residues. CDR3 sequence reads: CSARERGGQPGAFF. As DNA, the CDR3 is TGCAGTGCTAGAGAAAGAGGGGGACAGCCTGGGGCTTTCTTT.

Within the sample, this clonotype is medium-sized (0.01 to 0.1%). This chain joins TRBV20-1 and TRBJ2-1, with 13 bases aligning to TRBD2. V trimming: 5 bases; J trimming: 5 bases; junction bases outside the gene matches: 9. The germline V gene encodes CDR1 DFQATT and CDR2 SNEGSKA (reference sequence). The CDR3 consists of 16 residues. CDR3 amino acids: CSAGRPGLAGDNEQFF. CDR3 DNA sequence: TGCAGTGCTGGCCGTCCAGGACTAGCGGGAGACAATGAGCAGTTCTTC.

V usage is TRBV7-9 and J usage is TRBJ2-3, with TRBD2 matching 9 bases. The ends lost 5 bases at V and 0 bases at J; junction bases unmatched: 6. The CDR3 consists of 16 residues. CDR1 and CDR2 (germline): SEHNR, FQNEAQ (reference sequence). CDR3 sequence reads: CASSNSGRVSTDTQYF. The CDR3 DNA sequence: TGTGCCAGCAGCAATAGCGGGAGAGTGAGCACAGATACGCAGTATTTT.

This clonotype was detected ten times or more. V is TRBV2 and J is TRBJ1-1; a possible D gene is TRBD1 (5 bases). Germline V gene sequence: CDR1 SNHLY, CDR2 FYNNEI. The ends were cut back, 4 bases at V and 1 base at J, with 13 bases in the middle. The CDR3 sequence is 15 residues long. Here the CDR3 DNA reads TGTGCCAGCAGTGTGCAGGGTCAGGCGAACACTGAAGCTTTCTTT. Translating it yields CASSVQGQANTEAFF.

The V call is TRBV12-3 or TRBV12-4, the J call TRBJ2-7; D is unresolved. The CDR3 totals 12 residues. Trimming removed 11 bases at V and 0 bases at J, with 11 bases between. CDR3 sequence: CAPSRYSYEQYV. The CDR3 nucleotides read TGTGCCCCAAGCCGCTACTCCTACGAGCAGTACGTC.

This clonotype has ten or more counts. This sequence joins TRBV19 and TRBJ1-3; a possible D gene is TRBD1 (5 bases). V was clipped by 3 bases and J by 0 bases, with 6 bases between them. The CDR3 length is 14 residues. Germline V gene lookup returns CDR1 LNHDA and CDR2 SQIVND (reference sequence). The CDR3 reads CASSIDSSGNTIYF. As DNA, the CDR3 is TGTGCCAGTAGTATCGACAGCTCTGGAAACACCATATATTTT. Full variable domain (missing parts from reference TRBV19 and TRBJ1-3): DGGITQSPKYLFRKEGQNVTLSCEQNLNHDAMYWYRQDPGQGLRLIYYSQIVNDFQKGDIAEGYSVSREKKESFPLTVTSAQKNPTAFYLCASSIDSSGNTIYFGEGSWLTVV.

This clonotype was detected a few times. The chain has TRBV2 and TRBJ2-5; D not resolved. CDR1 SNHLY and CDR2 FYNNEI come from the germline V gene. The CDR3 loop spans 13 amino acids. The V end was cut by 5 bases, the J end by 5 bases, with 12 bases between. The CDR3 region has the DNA TGTGCCAGCAGTATTCGGCAGGTGGAGACCCAGTACTTC. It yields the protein CASSIRQVETQYF. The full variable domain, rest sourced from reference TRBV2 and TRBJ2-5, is EPEVTQTPSHQVTQMGQEVILRCVPISNHLYFYWYRQILGQKVEFLVSFYNNEISEKSEIFDDQFSVERPDGSNFTLKIRSTKLEDSAMYFCASSIRQVETQYFGPGTRLLVL.

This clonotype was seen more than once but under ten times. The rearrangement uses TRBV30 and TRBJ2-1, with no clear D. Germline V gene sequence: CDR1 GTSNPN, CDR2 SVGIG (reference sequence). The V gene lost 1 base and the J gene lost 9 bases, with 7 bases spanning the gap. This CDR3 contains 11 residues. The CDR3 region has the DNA TGTGCCTGGAGTGGGGTTGGTGAGCAGTTCTTC. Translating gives CAWSGVGEQFF.

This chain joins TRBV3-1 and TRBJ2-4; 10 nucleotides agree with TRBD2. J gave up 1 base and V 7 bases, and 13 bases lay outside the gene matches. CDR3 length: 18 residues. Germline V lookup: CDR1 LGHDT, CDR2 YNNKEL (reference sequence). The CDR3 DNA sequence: TGTGCCAGCACACGGGGAACTAGCGGGGACCGGGCCAAAAACATTCAGTACTTC. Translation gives CASTRGTSGDRAKNIQYF.

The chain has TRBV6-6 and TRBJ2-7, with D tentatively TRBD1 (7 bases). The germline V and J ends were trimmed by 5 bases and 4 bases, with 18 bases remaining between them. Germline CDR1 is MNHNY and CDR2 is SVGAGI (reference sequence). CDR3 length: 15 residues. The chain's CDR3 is CASSPRQGGSYEQYF. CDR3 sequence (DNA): TGTGCCAGCAGTCCCCGACAGGGAGGTTCGTACGAGCAGTACTTC.

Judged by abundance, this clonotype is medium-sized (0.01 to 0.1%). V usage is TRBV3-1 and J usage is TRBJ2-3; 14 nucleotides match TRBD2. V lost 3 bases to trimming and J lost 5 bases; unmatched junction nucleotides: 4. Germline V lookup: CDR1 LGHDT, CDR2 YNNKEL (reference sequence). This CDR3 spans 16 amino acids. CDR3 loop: CASSHRLAGGVDTQYF. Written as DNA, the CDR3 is TGTGCCAGCAGCCACCGACTAGCGGGAGGGGTAGATACGCAGTATTTT.

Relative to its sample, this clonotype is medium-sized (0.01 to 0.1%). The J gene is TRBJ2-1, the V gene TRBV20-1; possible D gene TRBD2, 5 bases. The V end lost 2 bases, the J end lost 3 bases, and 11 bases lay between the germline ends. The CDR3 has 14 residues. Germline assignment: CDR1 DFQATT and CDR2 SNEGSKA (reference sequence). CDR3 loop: CSARNQAVYNEQFF. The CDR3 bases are TGCAGTGCTAGAAATCAAGCGGTCTACAATGAGCAGTTCTTC.

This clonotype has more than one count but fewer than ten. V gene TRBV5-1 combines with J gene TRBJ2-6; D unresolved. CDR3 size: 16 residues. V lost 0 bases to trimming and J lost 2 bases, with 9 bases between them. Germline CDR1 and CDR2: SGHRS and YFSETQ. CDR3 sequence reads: CASSLGQVAGANVLTF. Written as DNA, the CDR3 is TGCGCCAGCAGCTTGGGCCAAGTAGCTGGGGCCAACGTCCTGACTTTC. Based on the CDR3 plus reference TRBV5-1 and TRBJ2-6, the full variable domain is KAGVTQTPRYLIKTRGQQVTLSCSPISGHRSVSWYQQTPGQGLQFLFEYFSETQRNKGNFPGRFSGRQFSNSRSEMNVSTLELGDSALYLCASSLGQVAGANVLTFGAGSRLTVL.